This TCR beta chain is from a study of graft-versus-host responses after intestinal transplantation. Across the whole study: Anti-thymocyte globulin induction was given to all recipients, followed by tacrolimus and steroids for around three years.

TCRdb's copy holds only in-frame clones and misses some; the assay was immunoSEQ multiplex PCR. The table includes tens of thousands of clones, around 92% detected once. Overall study findings and caveats: Allograft graft-versus-host to host-versus-graft clonal ratios ran high in patients with graft-donor T cell macrochimerism. GvH clone levels peaked in circulation, and this peak was associated with early post-transplant HvG declines. In recipient marrow, GvH clones were found, and some appeared first in ileum or blood.

In the case of this clone: Its antigen is currently unknown.

Germline V gene lookup returns CDR1 SNHLY and CDR2 FYNNEI. Trimming took 6 bases from V and 0 from J, leaving 20 bases between them. This CDR3 has 17 amino acids. The TCR sequence derives from a human donor who received an intestinal transplant. The specimen comprised unstimulated CD4+ T cells sorted from spleen or lymph node cells, sampled before intestinal transplant. The chain has TRBV2 and TRBJ1-2; D call uncertain. CDR3 in DNA: TGTGCCAGCAGGTCCGTTGGCCCTGGCCCGTCTAACTATGGCTACACCTTC. It yields the protein CASRSVGPGPSNYGYTF.